The 16 T cell receptor beta chains listed next were all sequenced from one sample in a study of preoperative IRX-2 immunotherapy in early breast cancer. Clones were sequenced by immunoSEQ multiplex PCR, and TCRdb holds only the in-frame ones, with some missing. The sample carries 95,000 to 100,000 clones, 86% recorded once. The treatment: preoperative locoregional IRX-2 cytokine immunotherapy. The starting material was tumor tissue, obtained after IRX-2 immunotherapy. These TCRs come from a human donor with breast cancer.

The V gene is TRBV10-1, the J gene TRBJ2-1; D ambiguous. The CDR3 extends over 14 amino acids. Germline loops: CDR1 WNHNN, CDR2 SYGVQD (reference sequence). The V gene lost 6 bases and the J gene lost 6 bases, with 15 bases spanning the gap. The CDR3 DNA reads TGCGCCAGCAGCAAAGGGTTTATGGGCAATGAGCAGTTCTTC. Protein sequence: CASSKGFMGNEQFF.

This sequence joins TRBV28 and TRBJ1-1; no definite D call. The germline V gene encodes CDR1 MDHEN and CDR2 SYDVKM. V lost 6 bases to trimming and J lost 0 bases, with 8 bases between them. CDR3 length equals 13 residues. CDR3 in amino acids: CASSLVMNTEAFF. In nucleotides, the CDR3 is TGTGCCAGCAGCCTTGTTATGAACACTGAAGCTTTCTTT.

The chain employs TRBV6-8 and TRBJ2-7, with 8 bases aligning to TRBD1. In germline, CDR1 is MNHGY, CDR2 SAAAGT. V shed 6 bases, J shed 4 bases, and the junction held 11 bases outside the gene matches. The CDR3 runs 15 residues. CDR3 sequence: CASRSGQGAGYEQYF. CDR3 DNA: TGTGCCAGCAGGTCCGGACAGGGCGCAGGATACGAGCAGTACTTC.

The chain has TRBV1 and TRBJ2-3; no DNA check was done on the table's D call, TRBD1. TRBV1 is flagged as a pseudogene. CDR3 size: 16 residues. CDR3 nucleotide sequence: TGCGCCAGCAGCCAAGATAGGACAGCCTACACAGATACGCAGTATTTT. Translation gives CASSQDRTAYTDTQYF.

The sample holds a few counts of this clone. CDR3 protein: CASSPSRGINTIYF. The CDR3 DNA reads TGTGCCAGCAGCCCCTCCCGGGGGATAAACACCATATATTTT. V gene TRBV6-8 combines with J gene TRBJ1-3, with D possibly being TRBD1 (5 bases). The ends were cut back, 6 bases at V and 6 bases at J, with 15 bases in the middle. CDR1 is MNHGY and CDR2 is SAAAGT in the germline V gene. This CDR3 has 14 amino acids.

V usage is TRBV19 and J usage is TRBJ2-7; D assignment may be TRBD1 or TRBD2 (5 bases each). V dropped 4 bases and J dropped 2 bases, with 12 bases sitting between them. Germline V gives CDR1 LNHDA, CDR2 SQIVND (reference sequence). This CDR3 has 14 amino acids. CDR3 sequence reads: CASSNPGRTYEQYF. The CDR3 DNA reads TGTGCCAGTAGTAACCCGGGACGGACCTACGAGCAGTACTTC.

V is TRBV23-1 and J is TRBJ2-7; TRBD2 matches at 8 bases. TRBV23-1 is placed among ORFs of uncertain function. The V and J ends lost 2 bases and 4 bases, in that order; junction bases with no gene match: 10. There are 16 residues in the CDR3. CDR3 in amino acids: CASSQAKGLAPYEQYF. CDR3 DNA sequence: TGCGCCAGCAGTCAAGCCAAAGGACTAGCCCCTTACGAGCAGTACTTC.

V usage is TRBV2 and J usage is TRBJ2-5; 10 bases match TRBD2. Germline CDR1 and CDR2: SNHLY and FYNNEI. This CDR3 has 20 amino acids. With V trimmed by 6 bases and J by 5 bases, 24 bases remained unmatched. CDR3 bases: TGTGCCAGCAGATTTGACAGGGAACGAGGTAGCGGGGGGCGCGGGGAGACCCAGTACTTC. It specifies CASRFDRERGSGGRGETQYF.

The chain has TRBV7-4 and TRBJ1-1; no clear D gene. The CDR3 has 13 residues. Germline-derived CDR1 and CDR2 are SGHVT and SQSDAQ. Between the trimmed V and J ends, which lost 2 bases and 6 bases, there was a span of 10 bases. The CDR3 protein is CASSLYPTPEAFF. The CDR3 DNA follows: TGTGCCAGCAGCTTATATCCCACGCCTGAAGCTTTCTTT.

The chain recombines TRBV22-1 with TRBJ1-5; the table's D gene call, TRBD1, was not cross checked with the DNA. TRBV22-1 is labeled a pseudogene. This CDR3 region has 14 residues. The CDR3 loop reads CATRDRGLGQPQHF. CDR3 DNA: TGTGCCACCAGGGACAGGGGGCTCGGGCAGCCCCAGCATTTT.

The rearrangement links TRBV18 to TRBJ2-1, with D perhaps given as TRBD1 or TRBD2 (5 bases each). Germline CDR1 and CDR2: KGHSH and LQKENI. Trimming removed 3 bases from V and 8 bases from J, with 8 bases in between. The length of the CDR3 is 12 residues. In DNA form, the CDR3 reads TGTGCCAGCTCACCGGGACGGGATGAGCAGTTCTTC. This translates into CASSPGRDEQFF.

The CDR3 sequence: CASSPGLPGGQETQYF. The CDR3 coding sequence is TGCGCCAGCAGCCCCGGCCTGCCAGGGGGACAAGAGACCCAGTACTTC. The genes are TRBV5-1 and TRBJ2-5; TRBD1 aligns across 7 bases. Germline CDR1 SGHRS, CDR2 YFSETQ. After removal of 4 bases from V and 2 bases from J, the junction contained 11 bases not matched to a gene. This CDR3 is 16 amino acids long.

The J gene is TRBJ1-2, the V gene TRBV1; TRBD1 reflects the table's D call only, with no check against the DNA. TRBV1 is flagged as a pseudogene. There are 15 residues in the CDR3. CDR3 sequence reads: CASSQDDRGNYGYTF. CDR3 sequence (DNA): TGCGCCAGCAGCCAAGACGACAGGGGAAATTATGGCTACACCTTC.

This clone was seen only a few times. This chain connects TRBV12-5 to TRBJ1-5; D gene ambiguous. CDR3 length: 13 amino acids. Germline CDR1 and CDR2: LGHNT and FRNRAP. V lost 3 bases to trimming and J lost 5 bases, with 8 bases between them. CDR3 DNA: TGTGCTAGTGGTTTCGGGGAGGATCAGCCCCAGCATTTT. Its protein is CASGFGEDQPQHF.

This chain joins TRBV6-7 and TRBJ2-2, with 8 bases that match TRBD2. TRBV6-7 is noted as an ORF with a role that remains uncertain. Trimming at V came to 8 bases and at J to 1 base, leaving 3 bases not matched to a gene. There are 14 residues in the CDR3. CDR3 residues: CASLRGGNTGELFF. CDR3 sequence (DNA): TGTGCCAGCCTCCGGGGGGGGAACACCGGGGAGCTGTTTTTT.

This clone was seen a handful of times. The genes are TRBV11-3 and TRBJ2-3; D is undetermined. Germline V lookup: CDR1 SGHNT, CDR2 YENEEA. The V gene lost 1 base and the J gene lost 2 bases, with 7 bases spanning the gap. CDR3 size: 14 residues. The CDR3 is CASSLVLVTDTQYF. The CDR3 coding sequence is TGTGCCAGCAGCTTAGTCCTAGTCACAGATACGCAGTATTTT.